This T cell receptor (beta chain) was profiled in a study of blood T cells in healthy people across ages (dated by TCRdb to the mid-2010s). About the investigation overall: In model experiments, template switching captured about one uniquely barcoded TCR beta cDNA molecule for every two T cells. Using deep sequencing normalized with unique cDNA molecular identifiers, the study measured how TCR beta repertoire diversity changes with age. The donors were divided into four age groups: young (average approximately 15 years), middle-aged (about 39), aged (about 56) and long-lived (roughly 82). To avoid experimental bias, donors of different ages were spread randomly across the sequencing lanes. Two additional independent replicas of 1 million unique cDNA reads from the same blood draw were analyzed for two donors (one aged 18 to 30 and one aged 80 or older).

The method was 5' RACE. For sequencing, an Illumina HiSeq 2500 was employed. A second PCR of roughly 6 to 11 cycles was performed with a sample-barcoded 5' primer and a J-beta primer mix. A template-switch 5' adaptor carrying 12 random nucleotides introduced a unique molecular identifier onto each TCR beta cDNA molecule. Each sample yielded at least 2.5 million CDR3-containing paired-end reads. All of the RNA was converted into first-strand cDNA using the Mint cDNA synthesis kit, with a TRBC-specific oligonucleotide serving as the primer. After uracil-DNA glycosylase treatment, a first 18-cycle PCR used universal primers M1SS and BC2_uni_R on all cDNA. The authors processed their data as follows. Each sample was normalized by randomly selecting 1 million high-quality reads, each carrying a distinct molecular identifier. Instead of being binned into consensus sequences, reads that shared molecular identifiers were thrown out. MiTCR, run with a Q25 quality threshold and the strictest error-elimination algorithm, handled CDR3 identification, clonotype clustering and error correction. Lower-bound total TCR beta diversity was estimated with a nonparametric unseen species model using Euler transformation. In TCRdb, the public reads were trimmed at Q25 with fastp and aligned with MiXCR, with productive beta chains retained. Rows matching on CDR3 protein sequence are summarized as one entry with the most common DNA and genes. It is TCRdb's table, rather than the study itself, that gives the V and J calls and clone size. In all, the sample holds around 1,500,000 distinct CDR3 sequences, and roughly 28% of those were seen once. The ten largest clonotypes hold 7.7% of the sample.

Trimming at the junction amounts to 0 bases on V and 8 bases on J, and the germline ends lie 16 bases apart. Reading the germline V gene (reference sequence) gives CDR1 DFQATT and CDR2 SNEGSKA. The CDR3 runs 14 amino acids, cysteine and phenylalanine included. Solely the CDR3 DNA is kept, with 42 bases framed from the first base. Donors were a few dozen systemically healthy Caucasian individuals from Russia aged about 6 to 100 years. Approximately 10 milliliters of peripheral blood were collected from each donor into EDTA-treated Vacutainer tubes. PBMCs were isolated by Ficoll-Paque density-gradient centrifugation, with at least 6.5 million obtained per sample. Total RNA, at least 6 micrograms per sample, was extracted from PBMCs with Trizol reagent. The percentages of naive CD45RAhigh/CD27high T cells were determined by flow cytometry on a PBMC aliquot from every donor. Study-wide findings and limitations: The CMV infection status of donors was not known, potentially confounding age-related changes in expanded clonotypes. There was a strong correlation between observed TCR beta diversity and the percentage of naive T cells measured by flow cytometry. Compared with the aged group, the long-lived group had more naive CD4+ T cells, fewer expanded clones and increased TCR diversity, suggesting age selection. As age increased, observed TCR beta diversity per million T cells dropped in a roughly linear way, and a significant reduction was already evident by age 40. Conclusive comparison of naive and antigen-experienced compartments was prevented by the profiling of bulk unsorted PBMCs. Estimates of total diversity based on one million sequenced T cells were regarded as lower bounds and as underestimates.

Remarks on this clonotype: No antigen is known for it. No base quality information exists; no much larger clone differs at one position.

The TCR was taken from a woman aged 30 to 39 in good health. The receptor chain draws on TRBV20-1 and TRBJ1-2; the D gene assignment is ambiguous. Sample: blood. This receptor carries the CDR3 CSARDKAGFGGYTF. The DNA sequence is given as TGCAGTGCTAGAGATAAGGCCGGTTTTGGGGGCTACACCTTC.